This T cell receptor (beta chain) was found in a study of early T cells in non-severe SARS-CoV-2 infection. Across the study: Investigators sequenced bulk RNA drawn from unsorted whole blood, and chains remained unpaired.

Individually, cDNA molecules had unique molecular identifiers attached to them. One entry per CDR3 protein results from TCRdb running MiXCR on the 5' RACE reads. The data contain over 75,000 distinct CDR3 sequences, about 13% of them seen just once; the ten biggest clones take up around 2%. V shed 0 bases and J shed 4 bases, with 8 bases lying between them. Germline V gives CDR1 KGHSH, CDR2 LQKENI. The CDR3 consists of 14 residues. Notes on this clonotype: Its antigen is not known.

General study points: Anti-spike CD8 responses were favored by VDJdb matching, which missed private and CD4 specificities.

The source of this sequence is an adult who was a healthcare worker with PCR-confirmed SARS-CoV-2 infection or an uninfected control (not recorded which). The chain recombines TRBV18 with TRBJ2-3; D may be TRBD2 (6 bases). The sample was whole blood. The CDR3: CASSPPAGSDTQYF. In DNA, the CDR3 is TGTGCCAGCTCACCACCCGCGGGATCAGATACGCAGTATTTT.